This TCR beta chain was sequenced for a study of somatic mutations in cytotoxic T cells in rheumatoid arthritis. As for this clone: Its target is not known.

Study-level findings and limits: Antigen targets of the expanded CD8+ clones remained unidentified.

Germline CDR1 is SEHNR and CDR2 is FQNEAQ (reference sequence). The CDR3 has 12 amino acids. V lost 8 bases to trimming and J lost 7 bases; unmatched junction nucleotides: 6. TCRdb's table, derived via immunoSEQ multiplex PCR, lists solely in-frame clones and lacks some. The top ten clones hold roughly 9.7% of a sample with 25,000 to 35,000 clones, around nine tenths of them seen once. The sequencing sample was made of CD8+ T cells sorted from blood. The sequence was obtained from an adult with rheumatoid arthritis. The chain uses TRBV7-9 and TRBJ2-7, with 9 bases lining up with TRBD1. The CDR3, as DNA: TGTGCCAGCGGGGACAGGGTCGAAGAGCAGTACTTC. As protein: CASGDRVEEQYF. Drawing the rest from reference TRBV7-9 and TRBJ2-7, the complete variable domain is DTGVSQNPRHKITKRGQNVTFRCDPISEHNRLYWYRQTLGQGPEFLTYFQNEAQLEKSRLLSDRFSAERPKGSFSTLEIQRTEQGDSAMYLCASGDRVEEQYFGPGTRLTVT.